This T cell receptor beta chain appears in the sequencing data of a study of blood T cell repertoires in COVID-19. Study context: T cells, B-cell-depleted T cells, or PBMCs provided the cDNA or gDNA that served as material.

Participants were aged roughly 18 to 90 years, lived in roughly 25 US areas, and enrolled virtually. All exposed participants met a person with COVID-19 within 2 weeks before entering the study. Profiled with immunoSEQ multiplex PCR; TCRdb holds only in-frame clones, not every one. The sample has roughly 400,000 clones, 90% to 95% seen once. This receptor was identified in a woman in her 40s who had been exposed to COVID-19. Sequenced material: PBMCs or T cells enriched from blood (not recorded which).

CDR3 region: CASSSIGTGNEKLFF. For the CDR3, the DNA is TGTGCCAGCAGCTCTATCGGGACAGGGAATGAAAAACTGTTTTTT. V gene TRBV6-6 combines with J gene TRBJ1-4; 9 bases fit TRBD1. This CDR3 has 15 residues. CDR1 and CDR2 from the germline V gene are MNHNY and SVGAGI (reference sequence). Trimming at V came to 6 bases and at J to 5 bases, leaving 7 bases not matched to a gene.